This T cell receptor beta chain stems from a study of T cell changes during pregnancy in multiple sclerosis. Method: immunoSEQ multiplex PCR; TCRdb's copy keeps in-frame clones and lacks some. This sample has over 40,000 clones; more than 75% occur once, and the top ten carry approximately 6.3%. With 3 bases removed from V and 1 base from J, the gap between germline ends came to 7 bases. This CDR3 spans 14 amino acids. Germline CDR1 reads MNHEY; CDR2 reads SMNVEV (reference sequence). This clonotype originated in a female donor in good health, enrolled as a control in a pregnancy study. Material: CD8+ T cells from peripheral blood mononuclear cells, obtained after pregnancy. V and J are TRBV27 and TRBJ1-5, with D maybe TRBD1 (5 bases). The DNA for the CDR3 is TGTGCCAGCAGTTTTTCAGGGAGCAATCAGCCCCAGCATTTT. This encodes CASSFSGSNQPQHF.